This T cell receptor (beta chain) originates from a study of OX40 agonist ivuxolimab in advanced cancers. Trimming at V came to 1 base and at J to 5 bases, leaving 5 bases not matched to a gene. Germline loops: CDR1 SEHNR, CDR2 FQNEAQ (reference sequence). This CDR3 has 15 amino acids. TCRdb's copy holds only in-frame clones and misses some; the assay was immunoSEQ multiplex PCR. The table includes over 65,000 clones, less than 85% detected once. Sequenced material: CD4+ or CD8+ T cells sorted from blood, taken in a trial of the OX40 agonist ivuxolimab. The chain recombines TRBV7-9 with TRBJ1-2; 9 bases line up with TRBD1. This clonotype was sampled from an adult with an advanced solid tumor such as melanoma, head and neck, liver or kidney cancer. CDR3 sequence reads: CASSLGQGVVYGYTF. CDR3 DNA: TGTGCCAGCAGCTTAGGACAGGGGGTTGTGTATGGCTACACCTTC.